The 10 T cell receptor beta chains below all came from one sample that was sequenced in a study of molecular identifiers for immune sequencing clone quantification. MiXCR was run by TCRdb on the PCR reads, yielding one entry per CDR3 protein. The sample has under 800,000 distinct CDR3 sequences; 25% are singletons. The source material was naive CD8+ T cells from blood, with Jurkat cell RNA spiked in. Subset indicated: FACS-sorted CD8+CD4-CCR7+CD45RA+ naive T cells. The receptors derive from a human donor in good health. Some libraries in this study had Jurkat cell RNA spiked in.

The sample holds many counts of this clonotype. The V and J genes are TRBV5-5 and TRBJ2-7; maybe TRBD1 (5 bases). From germline, CDR1 is SGHKS and CDR2 YYEKEE (reference sequence). Trimming left V 0 bases short and J 3 bases short, with 10 bases between. This CDR3 is built from 14 residues. The chain's CDR3 is CASSLASGNYEQYF. CDR3 in DNA: TGTGCCAGCAGCTTGGCTTCAGGGAACTACGAGCAGTACTTC.

This clonotype was recorded at least ten times. This chain joins TRBV20-1 and TRBJ2-3; D may be TRBD2 (7 bases). V lost 0 bases to trimming and J lost 3 bases, with 13 bases between them. The germline gives CDR1 DFQATT, CDR2 SNEGSKA (reference sequence). The CDR3 has 15 amino acids. CDR3 coding DNA: TGCAGTGCTAGAGAGAGGGGGGGTTCAACAGATACGCAGTATTTT. Protein product: CSARERGGSTDTQYF.

The CDR3 reads CASSRGVLSGNTIYF. As DNA, the CDR3 is TGTGCCAGCAGCCGGGGAGTTCTCTCTGGAAACACCATATATTTT. The rearrangement joins TRBV7-9 to TRBJ1-3; no definite D call. Trimming left V 5 bases short and J 0 bases short, with 11 bases between. The CDR3 covers 15 residues. Germline CDR1 reads SEHNR; CDR2 reads FQNEAQ (reference sequence).

The chain combines TRBV30 with TRBJ2-7, with D unresolved. This CDR3 spans 13 amino acids. Looked up from germline, CDR1 is GTSNPN and CDR2 is SVGIG (reference sequence). Trimming removed 2 bases from V and 3 bases from J, with 11 bases in between. The CDR3 coding sequence is TGTGCCTGGAGTATGGGGAAATTCTACGAGCAGTACTTC. It codes for CAWSMGKFYEQYF.

This clonotype has just a few counts. The genes are TRBV7-9 and TRBJ2-7; 8 nucleotides line up with TRBD2. CDR1 and CDR2 (germline): SEHNR, FQNEAQ (reference sequence). The CDR3 is 17 residues long. Trimming cost V 5 bases and J 0 bases; bases outside gene matches: 12. CDR3 in DNA: TGTGCCAGCAGCGCGGGGTCCGGGGGGGCAAACTCCTACGAGCAGTACTTC. Its protein is CASSAGSGGANSYEQYF. Full variable domain (missing parts from reference TRBV7-9 and TRBJ2-7): DTGVSQNPRHKITKRGQNVTFRCDPISEHNRLYWYRQTLGQGPEFLTYFQNEAQLEKSRLLSDRFSAERPKGSFSTLEIQRTEQGDSAMYLCASSAGSGGANSYEQYFGPGTRLTVT.

Only a few counts were recorded for this clonotype. The J gene is TRBJ2-1, the V gene TRBV7-2, with unresolved D. Trimming took 5 bases from V and 5 from J, leaving 22 bases between them. The germline gives CDR1 SGHTA, CDR2 FQGNSA. This CDR3 is built from 17 residues. The CDR3 DNA reads as TGTGCCAGCAGCGCAAGTACAATGGTGTCCTACGACAATGAGCAGTTCTTC. Translated, it gives CASSASTMVSYDNEQFF. Combining the CDR3 with reference TRBV7-2 and TRBJ2-1 gives the whole variable domain GAGVSQSPSNKVTEKGKDVELRCDPISGHTALYWYRQSLGQGLEFLIYFQGNSAPDKSGLPSDRFSAERTGGSVSTLTIQRTQQEDSAVYLCASSASTMVSYDNEQFFGPGTRLTVL.

The V call is TRBV5-1, the J call TRBJ2-1; 13 bases are a match to TRBD2. The V and J ends lost 1 base and 5 bases, in that order; junction bases with no gene match: 6. Germline CDR1 is SGHRS and CDR2 is YFSETQ. The CDR3 has 17 residues. This CDR3 is CASSLTSGGALDNEQFF. The DNA for the CDR3 is TGCGCCAGCAGCTTGACTAGCGGGGGGGCCTTGGACAATGAGCAGTTCTTC.

This clonotype was picked up a small number of times. This may be a read error, as it is one base from a much larger clone. The J gene is TRBJ1-1, the V gene TRBV6-2 or TRBV6-3; no reliable D call. V lost 4 bases and J 3 bases, leaving 9 bases between the germline ends. The CDR3 sequence is 13 residues long. Germline loops: CDR1 MNHEY, CDR2 SVGEGT. CDR3 amino acids: CASSLGMYTEAFF. The CDR3 bases are TGTGCCAGCAGTTTAGGCATGTACACTGAAGCTTTCTTT.

This clonotype was counted many times. J is TRBJ1-2 and V is TRBV5-1; tentatively, D is TRBD1 (6 bases). The CDR3 has 16 residues. Germline values: CDR1 SGHRS, CDR2 YFSETQ. Trimming cost V 4 bases and J 4 bases, with 20 bases left between them. The CDR3 DNA follows: TGCGCCAGCAGCCCACACCCGGACAGCCCTTTCTATGGCTACACCTTC. Translating gives CASSPHPDSPFYGYTF.

This clonotype appeared a few times. A much larger clonotype is one base distant, so this may be a read error. The J gene is TRBJ2-1, the V gene TRBV4-1; D possibly uses TRBD1 or TRBD2 (5 bases each). The CDR3 is made up of 14 amino acids. Germline CDR1 MGHRA, CDR2 YSYEKL. The CDR3 DNA follows: TGCGCCAGCAGCCCACAGGCCGGGGTAGAGGGGCAGTCCTTC. Translated: CASSPQAGVEGQSF.